The table lists the clone carrying this T cell receptor beta chain with many counts. The data are from a study of T-cell reconstitution after alpha-beta-depleted transplantation in children. The authors prepared the TCRbeta library with unique molecular identifiers. TCRdb used MiXCR to reprocess the PCR reads, holding one entry per CDR3 protein. The data show 350,000 to 450,000 distinct CDR3 sequences, around 20% seen once. Germline V gives CDR1 SQVTM, CDR2 ANQGSEA. V dropped 2 bases and J dropped 6 bases, with 11 bases sitting between them. CDR3 length: 12 amino acids. The rearrangement links TRBV29-1 to TRBJ2-7, with D uncertain. The material was PBMCs from the stem cell graft donor, obtained from the stem cell graft. This TCR derives from a human donor who donated a stem cell graft to a child with acute myeloid leukemia. In nucleotides, the CDR3 is TGCAGCGTTGAAAGTTTCCGTCGCGAGCAGTACTTC. Amino acid sequence: CSVESFRREQYF.